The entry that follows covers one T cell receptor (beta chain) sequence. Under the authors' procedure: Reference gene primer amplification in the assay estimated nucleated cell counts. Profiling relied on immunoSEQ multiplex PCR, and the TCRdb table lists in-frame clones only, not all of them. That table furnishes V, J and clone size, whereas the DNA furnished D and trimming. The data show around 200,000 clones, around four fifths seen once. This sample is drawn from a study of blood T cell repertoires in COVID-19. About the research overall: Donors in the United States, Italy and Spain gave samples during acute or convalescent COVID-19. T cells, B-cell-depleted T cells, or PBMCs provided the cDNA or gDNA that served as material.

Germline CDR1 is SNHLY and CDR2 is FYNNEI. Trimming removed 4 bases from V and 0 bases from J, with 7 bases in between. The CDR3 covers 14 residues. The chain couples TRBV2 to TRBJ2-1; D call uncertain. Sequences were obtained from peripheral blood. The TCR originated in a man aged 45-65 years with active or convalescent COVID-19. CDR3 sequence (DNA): TGTGCCAGCAGTGCCCCTAGCTCCTACAATGAGCAGTTCTTC. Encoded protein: CASSAPSSYNEQFF.